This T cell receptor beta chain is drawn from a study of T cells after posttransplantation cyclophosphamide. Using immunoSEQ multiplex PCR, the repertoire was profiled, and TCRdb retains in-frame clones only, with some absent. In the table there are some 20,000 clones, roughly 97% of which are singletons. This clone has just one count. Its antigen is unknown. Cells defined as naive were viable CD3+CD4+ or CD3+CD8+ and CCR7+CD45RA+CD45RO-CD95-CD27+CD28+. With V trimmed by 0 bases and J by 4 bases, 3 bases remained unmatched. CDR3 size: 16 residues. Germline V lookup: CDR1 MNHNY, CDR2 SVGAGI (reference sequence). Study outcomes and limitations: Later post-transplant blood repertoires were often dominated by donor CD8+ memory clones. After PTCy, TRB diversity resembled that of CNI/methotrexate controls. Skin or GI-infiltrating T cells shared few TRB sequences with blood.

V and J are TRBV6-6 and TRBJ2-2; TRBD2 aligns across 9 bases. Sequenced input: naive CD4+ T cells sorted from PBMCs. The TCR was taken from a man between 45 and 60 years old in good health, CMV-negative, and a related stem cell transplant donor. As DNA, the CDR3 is TGTGCCAGCAGTTACTCGAGTAGCGGGAGCACCGGGGAGCTGTTTTTT. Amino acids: CASSYSSSGSTGELFF.